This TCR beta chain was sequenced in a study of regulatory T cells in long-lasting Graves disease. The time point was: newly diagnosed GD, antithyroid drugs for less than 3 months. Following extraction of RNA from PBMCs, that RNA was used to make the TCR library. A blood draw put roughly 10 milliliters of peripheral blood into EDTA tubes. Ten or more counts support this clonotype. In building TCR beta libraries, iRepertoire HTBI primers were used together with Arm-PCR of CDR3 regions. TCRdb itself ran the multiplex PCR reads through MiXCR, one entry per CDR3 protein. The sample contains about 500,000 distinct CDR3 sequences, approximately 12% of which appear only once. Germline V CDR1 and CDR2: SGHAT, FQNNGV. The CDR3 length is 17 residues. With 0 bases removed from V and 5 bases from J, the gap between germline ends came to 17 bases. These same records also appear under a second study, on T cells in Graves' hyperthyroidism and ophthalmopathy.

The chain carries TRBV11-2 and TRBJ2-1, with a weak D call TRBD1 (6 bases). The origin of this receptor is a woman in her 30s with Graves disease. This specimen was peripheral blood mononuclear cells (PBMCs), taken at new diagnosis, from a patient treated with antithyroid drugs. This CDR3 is CASSLDPSNGDNNEQFF. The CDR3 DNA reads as TGTGCCAGCAGCTTAGACCCATCTAACGGGGACAACAATGAGCAGTTCTTC.